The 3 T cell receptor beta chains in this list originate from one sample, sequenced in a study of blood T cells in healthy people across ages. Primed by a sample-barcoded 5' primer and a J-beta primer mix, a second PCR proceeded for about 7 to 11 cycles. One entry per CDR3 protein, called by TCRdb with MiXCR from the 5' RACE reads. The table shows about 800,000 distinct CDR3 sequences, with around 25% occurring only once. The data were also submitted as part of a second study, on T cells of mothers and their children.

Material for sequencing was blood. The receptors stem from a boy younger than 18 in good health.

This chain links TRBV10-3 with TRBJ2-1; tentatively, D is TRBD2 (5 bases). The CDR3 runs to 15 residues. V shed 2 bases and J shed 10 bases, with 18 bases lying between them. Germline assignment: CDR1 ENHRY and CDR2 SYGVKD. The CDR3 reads CAISEPSLAIREQFF. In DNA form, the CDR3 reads TGTGCCATCAGTGAGCCCTCCCTAGCAATTAGGGAGCAGTTCTTC.

The CDR3 spells CSARPTPGTQYF. CDR3 sequence (DNA): TGCAGTGCTAGACCGACGCCGGGGACCCAGTACTTC. V usage is TRBV20-1 and J usage is TRBJ2-5; D gene uncertain. Looked up from germline, CDR1 is DFQATT and CDR2 is SNEGSKA (reference sequence). V was clipped by 2 bases and J by 7 bases, with 11 bases between them. The CDR3 sequence is 12 residues long.

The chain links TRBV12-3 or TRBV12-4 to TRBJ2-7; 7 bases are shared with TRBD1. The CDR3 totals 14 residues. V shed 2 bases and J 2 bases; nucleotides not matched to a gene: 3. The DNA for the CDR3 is TGTGCCAGCAGTTTAATGCAGGGGGCCTACGAGCAGTACTTC. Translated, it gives CASSLMQGAYEQYF.